This is a list of T cell receptor beta chains from one sample in a study of blood T cell repertoires in COVID-19. Here immunoSEQ multiplex PCR was the method, and the copy in TCRdb shows in-frame clones only, minus some. The table includes around 440,000 clones, approximately 90% detected once. The sequencing sample was made of peripheral blood. The receptor set was obtained from a woman in her forties or fifties with COVID-19, enrolled during active disease. CDR3s include the opening cysteine and the closing phenylalanine or tryptophan. Each record gives: D gene, clone size, J gene, V gene, CDR3 DNA, CDR3 protein. The D gene is left open where the match is weak. Expanded clones are given a class, and other clones once, few, many or no size at all.

d_call: -
clone_size: -
j_call: TRBJ1-2
v_call: TRBV6-5
cdr3_nt: TGTGCCAGCAAAACAGGGCTTGACTATGGCTACACCTTC
cdr3_aa: CASKTGLDYGYTF

d_call: TRBD2
clone_size: -
j_call: TRBJ2-7
v_call: TRBV10-3
cdr3_nt: TGTGCCATCAGTGAGGCGGGGGAAGGGTACGAGCAGTACTTC
cdr3_aa: CAISEAGEGYEQYF

d_call: -
clone_size: -
j_call: TRBJ1-1
v_call: TRBV6-6
cdr3_nt: TGTGCCAGCAGTAACAGGGTGGAGAACACTGAAGCTTTCTTT
cdr3_aa: CASSNRVENTEAFF

d_call: -
clone_size: -
j_call: TRBJ1-1
v_call: TRBV2
cdr3_nt: TGTGCCAGCAGACCGGACAGCATGAACACTGAAGCTTTCTTT
cdr3_aa: CASRPDSMNTEAFF

d_call: -
clone_size: -
j_call: TRBJ1-1
v_call: TRBV18
cdr3_nt: TGTGCCAGCTCCGCCGCCGGGAACACTGAAGCTTTCTTT
cdr3_aa: CASSAAGNTEAFF

d_call: -
clone_size: -
j_call: TRBJ1-6
v_call: TRBV6-5
cdr3_nt: TGTGCCACCCAAGTAGCGGGAGCGGGTTCACCCCTCCACTTT
cdr3_aa: CATQVAGAGSPLHF

d_call: TRBD1
clone_size: -
j_call: TRBJ1-4
v_call: TRBV7-4
cdr3_nt: TGTGCCAGCAGCTCCGGACAGGGGAGGAGTGAAAAACTGTTTTTT
cdr3_aa: CASSSGQGRSEKLFF

d_call: TRBD1
clone_size: -
j_call: TRBJ1-2
v_call: TRBV29-1
cdr3_nt: TGCAGCGCGACAGGGGACTATGGCTACACCTTC
cdr3_aa: CSATGDYGYTF

d_call: -
clone_size: -
j_call: TRBJ1-1
v_call: TRBV6-6
cdr3_nt: TGTGCCAGCAGTTACTCGGGAGCCGAAGCTTTCTTT
cdr3_aa: CASSYSGAEAFF

d_call: -
clone_size: once
j_call: TRBJ2-5
v_call: TRBV15
cdr3_nt: TGTGCCACCAGCAGGGACAGATCCCAAGAGACCCAGTACTTC
cdr3_aa: CATSRDRSQETQYF

d_call: -
clone_size: -
j_call: TRBJ2-1
v_call: TRBV5-4
cdr3_nt: TGTGCCAGCAGCTTGGCAAGCCAGGGTAGGGGCAATGAGCAGTTCTTC
cdr3_aa: CASSLASQGRGNEQFF

d_call: -
clone_size: -
j_call: TRBJ1-2
v_call: TRBV21-1
cdr3_nt: TGTGCCAGCAGCATAGGGCACCTCGGGACAGGGAATGGCTACACCTTC
cdr3_aa: CASSIGHLGTGNGYTF

d_call: -
clone_size: -
j_call: TRBJ1-6
v_call: TRBV10-3
cdr3_nt: TGTGCCATCAGTGAAGGCGCGGGGGATTCACCCCTCCACTTT
cdr3_aa: CAISEGAGDSPLHF

d_call: -
clone_size: -
j_call: TRBJ2-7
v_call: TRBV27
cdr3_nt: TGTGCCAGCAGACGATCTCAGGGCTACGAGCAGTACTTC
cdr3_aa: CASRRSQGYEQYF

d_call: -
clone_size: -
j_call: TRBJ2-2
v_call: TRBV11-2
cdr3_nt: TGTGCCAGCAGCTTAGATCGTACAGGCGGGGAGCTGTTTTTT
cdr3_aa: CASSLDRTGGELFF